The clone carrying this TCR beta chain occurred a few times. Its specificity is not known. This entry comes from a study of cytomegalovirus exposure and HLA in healthy donors. The CDR3 contains 12 residues. Germline V gene data show CDR1 as SNHLY and CDR2 as FYNNEI. Trimming shortened V by 7 bases and J by 6 bases, and 13 bases separated the two germline ends. From the roughly 120-subject validation cohort, which was separate from the roughly 700-subject first cohort, the donors were drawn. Some clones are missing from TCRdb's copy, which holds only in-frame ones; the method was immunoSEQ multiplex PCR. The profile covers tens of thousands of clones, with about 94% appearing a single time and about 4.3% taken by the ten largest. Whole-study results and caveats: Confirmation in vitro established that a few CMV-associated chains were specific for CMV antigens. Reports credit the classifier with highly specific, highly sensitive diagnosis of cytomegalovirus status.

The chain carries TRBV2 and TRBJ2-7, with D perhaps matching TRBD1 (5 bases). The specimen was PBMCs. This receptor was identified in a man between 18 and 29 years old in good health and CMV-seropositive. The CDR3 spells CASKKRGSEQYF. The DNA for the CDR3 is TGTGCCAGCAAAAAAAGGGGTAGCGAGCAGTACTTC.